Listed here are 29 T cell receptor beta chains from one sample, sequenced in a study of shared clonotypes between healthy human individuals. TCRdb keeps only in-frame clones here, not all; method: immunoSEQ multiplex PCR. This sample has approximately 2.3 million clones, with 85% to 95% found just once. The material sequenced was naive CD4+ T cells from PBMCs. Subset indicated: CD45RA+ positively selected. These receptors came from a man between 18 and 29 years old in good health. Some clones in this sample may be carry-over from other donors' samples.

As DNA, the CDR3 is TGTGCCAGCAGCTCCGGGACGGAACGGCAGCCCCAGCATTTT. Translation gives CASSSGTERQPQHF. The genes are TRBV11-2 and TRBJ1-5; the D gene is possibly TRBD1 (5 bases). Trimming left V 4 bases short and J 7 bases short, with 14 bases between. Germline-derived CDR1 and CDR2 are SGHAT and FQNNGV. The CDR3 has 14 residues.

Concerning this clone itself: The sample holds other DNA sequences that translate to the same CDR3. This chain joins TRBV18 and TRBJ2-5, with 7 nucleotides matching TRBD1. With V trimmed by 3 bases and J by 2 bases, 3 bases remained unmatched. Germline-derived CDR1 and CDR2 are KGHSH and LQKENI. This CDR3 has 14 residues. Written as DNA, the CDR3 is TGTGCCAGCTCACCCTTGGACAGGCAAGAGACCCAGTACTTC. As protein: CASSPLDRQETQYF.

Remarks on this clone: Other DNA sequences within the sample encode an identical CDR3. J is TRBJ2-1 and V is TRBV18; unclear D gene. Germline V gene data show CDR1 as KGHSH and CDR2 as LQKENI. The V gene lost 2 bases and the J gene lost 5 bases, with 7 bases spanning the gap. The CDR3 contains 13 residues. CDR3 sequence: CASSPGVDNEQFF. DNA for the CDR3: TGTGCCAGCTCACCAGGGGTGGACAATGAGCAGTTCTTC.

In regard to this clone: The identical CDR3 is also encoded by other nucleotide sequences in the sample. The DNA for the CDR3 is TGCAGCGTGGGGCGCACAGATACGCAGTATTTT. Protein product: CSVGRTDTQYF. The chain carries TRBV29-1 and TRBJ2-3, with a possible D match to TRBD1 (5 bases). Per the germline V gene, CDR1 is SQVTM and CDR2 is ANQGSEA. The CDR3 runs 11 residues. The V end lost 6 bases, the J end lost 1 base, and 5 bases lay between the germline ends.

Comments on this clone: This sample also contains other DNA sequences that code for the same CDR3. The genes are TRBV5-4 and TRBJ1-1, with D perhaps matching TRBD1 (6 bases). CDR3 length equals 14 residues. V lost 3 bases to trimming and J lost 2 bases, with 11 bases between them. CDR1 and CDR2 (germline): SGHNT, YYREEE (reference sequence). CDR3 in amino acids: CASSSGQPNTEAFF. The CDR3, as DNA: TGTGCCAGCAGCTCGGGACAACCAAACACTGAAGCTTTCTTT.

This clone is a singleton in its sample. CDR3 protein: CASSPGVQGYNEQFF. In DNA, the CDR3 is TGCGCCAGCAGCCCGGGGGTCCAGGGCTACAATGAGCAGTTCTTC. This chain uses TRBV5-1 with TRBJ2-1, with a tentative D call TRBD2 (6 bases). In germline, CDR1 is SGHRS, CDR2 YFSETQ. V lost 4 bases to trimming and J lost 3 bases, with 14 bases between them. This CDR3 is 15 amino acids long.

V gene TRBV29-1 combines with J gene TRBJ1-1; D gene ambiguous. The germline CDR1 and CDR2 sequences are SQVTM and ANQGSEA. CDR3 length: 12 residues. Trimming shortened V by 7 bases and J by 1 base, and 10 bases separated the two germline ends. The CDR3 loop reads CSAQGGNTEAFF. CDR3 nucleotide sequence: TGCAGCGCACAAGGCGGGAACACTGAAGCTTTCTTT.

The sample holds one count of this clone. Different DNA sequences within this sample yield the same CDR3. V gene TRBV30 combines with J gene TRBJ1-2; D not resolved. Germline V lookup: CDR1 GTSNPN, CDR2 SVGIG (reference sequence). V gave up 2 bases and J gave up 2 bases, with 9 bases separating them. This CDR3 has 13 amino acids. CDR3 DNA sequence: TGTGCCTGGAGTACGGGTCCCAACTATGGCTACACCTTC. Translated: CAWSTGPNYGYTF. Full variable domain (rest looked up from reference TRBV30 and TRBJ1-2): SQTIHQWPATLVQPVGSPLSLECTVEGTSNPNLYWYRQAAGRGLQLLFYSVGIGQISSEVPQNLSASRPQDRQFILSSKKLLLSDSGFYLCAWSTGPNYGYTFGSGTRLTVV.

V is TRBV19 and J is TRBJ1-1; 10 positions agree with TRBD1. V was clipped by 7 bases and J by 4 bases; unmatched bases: 6. This CDR3 region has 14 residues. Per the germline V gene, CDR1 is LNHDA and CDR2 is SQIVND (reference sequence). CDR3 sequence reads: CASIRQGARTEAFF. The CDR3 DNA sequence: TGTGCCAGTATCCGACAGGGGGCGCGCACTGAAGCTTTCTTT.

Only one count was recorded for this clone. The chain is built from TRBV11-2 and TRBJ1-2; a possible D gene is TRBD1 (6 bases). CDR3 length: 13 residues. The V gene's germline CDR1 is SGHAT and CDR2 FQNNGV. V was trimmed by 1 base and J by 10 bases, leaving 13 bases between them. This CDR3 reads CASSLVQQGDYTF. In nucleotides, the CDR3 is TGTGCCAGCAGCTTAGTACAACAGGGTGACTACACCTTC.

The rearrangement links TRBV15 to TRBJ2-3, with 9 bases that match TRBD2. CDR1 is LNHNV, CDR2 YYDKDF, per germline (reference sequence). Unmatched junction bases numbered 4, after V lost 1 base and J lost 2 bases. This CDR3 is built from 16 residues. This chain's CDR3 is CATSRALAGTTDTQYF. Written as DNA, the CDR3 is TGTGCCACCAGCAGAGCCCTAGCGGGAACCACAGATACGCAGTATTTT.

The rearrangement links TRBV30 to TRBJ1-6; tentative D call: TRBD1 (6 bases). Deletions cut 7 bases from V and 0 bases from J, with 16 bases between. Germline V gene sequence: CDR1 GTSNPN, CDR2 SVGIG (reference sequence). CDR3 length: 16 amino acids. The CDR3, as DNA: TGTGCCTCATCCAGGACAGAAAGCTCCTATAATTCACCCCTCCACTTT. This codes for CASSRTESSYNSPLHF. Combining the CDR3 with reference TRBV30 and TRBJ1-6 gives the whole variable domain SQTIHQWPATLVQPVGSPLSLECTVEGTSNPNLYWYRQAAGRGLQLLFYSVGIGQISSEVPQNLSASRPQDRQFILSSKKLLLSDSGFYLCASSRTESSYNSPLHFGNGTRLTVT.

The gene calls are TRBV18 and TRBJ1-4; TRBD1 agrees at 8 bases. Germline V gene lookup returns CDR1 KGHSH and CDR2 LQKENI. The CDR3 length is 15 residues. With 2 bases clipped from V and 8 bases from J, the junction kept 7 bases outside the gene matches. CDR3 DNA sequence: TGTGCCAGCTCACCAAGGACAGGGTCCGAGGAAAAACTGTTTTTT. Amino acid sequence: CASSPRTGSEEKLFF.

The V and J genes are TRBV5-1 and TRBJ1-4; D perhaps matches TRBD1 (5 bases). CDR1 SGHRS and CDR2 YFSETQ come from the germline V gene. V was pared by 4 bases and J by 5 bases, with 15 bases between. This CDR3 has 15 amino acids. The CDR3 region is CASSLQGGRNEKLFF. CDR3 DNA sequence: TGCGCCAGCAGCCTCCAGGGTGGAAGGAATGAAAAACTGTTTTTT.

The chain is built from TRBV21-1 and TRBJ2-1. TRBV21-1 is labeled a pseudogene. The CDR3 extends over 17 amino acids. The CDR3 coding sequence is TGTGCCAGCAGCAAAGCGCGTCAGCTACCGTCCTACAATGAGCAGTTCTTC. This gives the protein CASSKARQLPSYNEQFF.

This chain joins TRBV5-4 and TRBJ1-2; possibly TRBD1 for D (6 bases). CDR1 and CDR2 from the germline V gene are SGHNT and YYREEE (reference sequence). V gave up 9 bases and J gave up 1 base, with 19 bases separating them. The CDR3 has 15 amino acids. The CDR3 DNA is TGTGCCACCGACCTAGCGGGGGGCCATAACTATGGCTACACCTTC. This translates into CATDLAGGHNYGYTF.

The chain couples TRBV14 to TRBJ2-1, with D unclear. Trimming stripped 4 bases from V and 10 bases from J, with 20 bases between. The CDR3 spans 15 residues. The germline V gene encodes CDR1 SGHDN and CDR2 FVKESK. The CDR3, as DNA: TGTGCCAGCAGCCCCCCCCATGGGTGGCGAAACGAGCAGTTCTTC. Translation gives CASSPPHGWRNEQFF.

This chain connects TRBV30 to TRBJ2-5; possible D gene TRBD1, 5 bases. The germline V gene encodes CDR1 GTSNPN and CDR2 SVGIG (reference sequence). This CDR3 has 15 amino acids. Trimming cost V 1 base and J 4 bases, with 16 bases left between them. The CDR3 DNA follows: TGTGCCTGGAGTGGACAGTCTACTATGGGAGAGACCCAGTACTTC. It is translated as CAWSGQSTMGETQYF.

The chain links TRBV14 to TRBJ2-3; D perhaps matches TRBD2 (5 bases). The CDR3 has 16 residues. Germline CDR1 is SGHDN and CDR2 is FVKESK. The V and J ends lost 5 bases and 3 bases respectively, with 18 bases between them. The DNA for the CDR3 is TGTGCCAGCAGCGGACGGACTGGAACGGGAACAGATACGCAGTATTTT. Protein product: CASSGRTGTGTDTQYF.

The table lists this clone with a count of one. The limits of the CDR3 on the DNA are not certain, so only TCRdb's listed CDR3 is given. This chain links TRBV7-9 with TRBJ2-1; the tabulated D call, TRBD2, remains unverified against the DNA. The CDR3 totals 18 residues, both ends included. Germline V gene sequence: CDR1 SEHNR, CDR2 FQNEAQ (reference sequence). CDR3 sequence reads: CASSSPWGAGTSGGWPFF.

About this clone: Other DNA sequences in the sample encode the same CDR3. The V gene is TRBV7-6, the J gene TRBJ2-2; D is undetermined. V was shortened by 3 bases and J by 4 bases, with 6 bases between the two germline ends. The CDR3 consists of 13 residues. The germline gives CDR1 SGHVS, CDR2 FNYEAQ. The CDR3 DNA reads TGTGCCAGCAGCTTTTTCGCCACCGGGGAGCTGTTTTTT. Protein product: CASSFFATGELFF.

This clone was counted only a few times. This chain connects TRBV7-6 to TRBJ1-1; D is unresolved. Germline V lookup: CDR1 SGHVS, CDR2 FNYEAQ. The germline V and J ends were trimmed by 3 bases and 1 base, with 6 bases remaining between them. The CDR3 contains 13 residues. DNA for the CDR3: TGTGCCAGCAGCTTTGTTACGAACACTGAAGCTTTCTTT. It is translated as CASSFVTNTEAFF.

The J gene is TRBJ2-2, the V gene TRBV29-1; maybe TRBD1 (6 bases). The germline CDR1 and CDR2 sequences are SQVTM and ANQGSEA. Trimming cost V 6 bases and J 2 bases, with 31 bases left between them. This CDR3 spans 20 amino acids. This chain's CDR3 is CSVEPFSTGPLTPNTGELFF. As DNA, the CDR3 is TGCAGCGTCGAACCATTTAGCACAGGGCCTCTAACACCTAACACCGGGGAGCTGTTTTTT.

The rearrangement links TRBV7-9 to TRBJ2-7; tentatively, D is TRBD1 or TRBD2 (5 bases each). Germline assignment: CDR1 SEHNR and CDR2 FQNEAQ (reference sequence). V was clipped by 1 base and J by 3 bases, with 10 bases between them. The CDR3 runs 14 residues. The CDR3 DNA reads as TGTGCCAGCAGCTTAGTTGGGACGGTCTACGAGCAGTACTTC. Translated: CASSLVGTVYEQYF.

The genes are TRBV14 and TRBJ2-7; no firm D call. The CDR3 consists of 15 residues. V was pared by 1 base and J by 0 bases, with 10 bases between. Germline V lookup: CDR1 SGHDN, CDR2 FVKESK. The chain's CDR3 is CASSQVFTASYEQYF. Written as DNA, the CDR3 is TGTGCCAGCAGCCAAGTGTTCACAGCCTCCTACGAGCAGTACTTC.

About this clone: The same CDR3 also results from other DNA sequences found in this sample. The chain couples TRBV30 to TRBJ2-7; no reliable D call. The V and J ends lost 0 bases and 1 base respectively, with 4 bases between them. This CDR3 is built from 12 residues. CDR1 and CDR2 from the germline V gene are GTSNPN and SVGIG (reference sequence). The CDR3 nucleotides read TGTGCCTGGAGTGTCTTATCCTACGAGCAGTACTTC. It specifies CAWSVLSYEQYF.

This rearrangement joins TRBV20-1 to TRBJ2-7; D is possibly TRBD1 (5 bases). There are 11 residues in the CDR3. The V and J ends lost 1 base and 9 bases respectively, with 10 bases between them. Per the germline V gene, CDR1 is DFQATT and CDR2 is SNEGSKA (reference sequence). In DNA form, the CDR3 reads TGCAGTGCTAGAGCAGGGCAGGGGCAGTACTTC. It specifies CSARAGQGQYF.

This clone was picked up one time. At the DNA level, this CDR3 is encoded by other sequences in the same sample as well. V and J are TRBV5-4 and TRBJ2-5; 8 positions match TRBD1. The germline gives CDR1 SGHNT, CDR2 YYREEE (reference sequence). Germline trimming cut 1 base from V and 2 bases from J; bases unmatched to any gene: 1. The CDR3 extends over 14 amino acids. CDR3 amino acids: CASSLTGGQETQYF. CDR3 nucleotides: TGTGCCAGCAGCTTGACAGGGGGACAAGAGACCCAGTACTTC. The full variable domain, with the rest looked up from reference TRBV5-4 and TRBJ2-5, is ETGVTQSPTHLIKTRGQQVTLRCSSQSGHNTVSWYQQALGQGPQFIFQYYREEENGRGNFPPRFSGLQFPNYSSELNVNALELDDSALYLCASSLTGGQETQYFGPGTRLLVL.

The chain carries TRBV18 and TRBJ2-1, with a possible D match to TRBD1 (5 bases). The CDR3 covers 13 residues. In germline, CDR1 is KGHSH, CDR2 LQKENI. Deletions cut 3 bases from V and 14 bases from J, with 17 bases between. In DNA, the CDR3 is TGTGCCAGCTCACCCCTCGGAACAGGTCGGAAGTTCTTC. Translating gives CASSPLGTGRKFF.